The clone carrying this TCR beta chain was detected a few times. The antigen is undetermined. The data are from a study of blood T cells in healthy people across ages. Regarding the study as a whole: A strong correlation between TCR beta diversity and naive T cell percentage was seen.

Donation came from healthy Caucasian individuals in Russia who were aged roughly 6 to 100. Each donor gave approximately 9.5 milliliters of peripheral blood. Sample-barcoded 5' priming and a J-beta primer mix drove a second PCR of roughly 6 to 12 cycles. The authors tagged each cDNA molecule using a template-switch adaptor with 12 random nucleotides. TCRdb itself ran the 5' RACE reads through MiXCR, one entry per CDR3 protein. The repertoire holds 1.5 million or so distinct CDR3 sequences, with around 39% as singletons. The TCR comes from a woman aged 18-29 years in good health. Material for sequencing was blood.

The CDR3 loop is CASRTNRATNTGELFF. The DNA for the CDR3 is TGTGCCAGCAGGACAAACAGGGCCACGAACACCGGGGAGCTGTTTTTT. The genes are TRBV27 and TRBJ2-2, with a weak D call TRBD1 (6 bases). Deletions cut 6 bases from V and 0 bases from J, with 14 bases between. CDR1 and CDR2 (germline): MNHEY, SMNVEV (reference sequence). The CDR3 consists of 16 residues.